This T cell receptor beta chain was identified during a study of blood T cell repertoires in COVID-19. Study context: Samples came from the United States, Italy and Spain, spanning acute and convalescent COVID-19. The cDNA or gDNA used as material had been derived from T cells, B-cell-depleted T cells, or PBMCs.

Germline CDR1 is MNHEY and CDR2 is SVGAGI. The CDR3 spans 16 residues. The V segment lost 0 bases and the J segment 3 bases; nucleotides outside the gene matches: 6. Original handling: Cell counts per sample came from amplifying reference gene primers. Some clones are missing from TCRdb's copy, which holds only in-frame ones; the method was immunoSEQ multiplex PCR. V and J calls and clone size are given by that table; D and trimming were obtained from the DNA. The table records 180,000 or so clones, about 85% of them present only once. For this clone: This sample includes further DNA sequences coding for the same CDR3.

Sequencing input: peripheral blood. This rearrangement joins TRBV6-5 to TRBJ2-3, with 7 bases identical to TRBD2. The TCR sequence derives from a man in his 60s who had recovered from COVID-19. CDR3 nucleotides: TGTGCCAGCAGTTACTCGAGTGGGGGGGGTACAGATACGCAGTATTTT. Its translation is CASSYSSGGGTDTQYF.